This TCR beta chain came from a study of blood T cell repertoires in COVID-19. CDR3 length: 16 residues. Germline-derived CDR1 and CDR2 are MNHEY and SVGAGI. V lost 4 bases, J lost 3 bases, and 10 bases stayed unmatched. In the authors' workflow: Reference gene primer amplification gave estimated nucleated cell counts. The assay was immunoSEQ multiplex PCR, and TCRdb's table has in-frame clones only and misses some. Clone size and V and J calls were adopted from that table, with D and trimming inferred from the DNA. The profile shows approximately 100,000 clones, 80% to 90% of them singletons. V gene TRBV6-5 combines with J gene TRBJ2-3, with TRBD1 matching over 7 bases. Sequencing used peripheral blood. This clonotype was sampled from a woman aged 25 to 45 with acute or convalescent COVID-19. The chain's CDR3 is CASSSSRQGATDTQYF. For the CDR3, the DNA is TGTGCCAGCAGTTCCTCCCGACAGGGTGCAACAGATACGCAGTATTTT.